The 32 T cell receptor beta chains reported below all come from one sample, sequenced in a study of blood T cells in healthy people across ages. Alongside a J-beta primer mix, a sample-barcoded 5' primer served in a second PCR lasting about 7 to 12 cycles. TCRdb re-analysed the 5' RACE reads in MiXCR, keeping a single row per CDR3 protein. The repertoire holds fewer than 1,000,000 distinct CDR3 sequences, with under 55% as singletons. The sequencing sample was made of blood. The receptors shown here come from a man between 60 and 75 years old in good health.

The CDR3 spells CASRGQVNEKLFF. The CDR3 bases are TGTGCCAGCAGGGGACAGGTTAATGAAAAACTGTTTTTT. The genes are TRBV25-1 and TRBJ1-4; 8 nucleotides agree with TRBD1. Germline lookup yields CDR1 MGHDK and CDR2 SYGVNS. The trim removed 6 bases at V and 4 bases at J, leaving 1 base unmatched. The CDR3 loop spans 13 amino acids.

Notes on this clonotype: This may be a read error, as it is one base from a much larger clone. J is TRBJ2-1 and V is TRBV4-1; no reliable D call. V lost 3 bases and J 7 bases, leaving 22 bases between the germline ends. This CDR3 comprises 17 residues. Germline CDR1 and CDR2: MGHRA and YSYEKL. The DNA of the CDR3 is TGCGCCAGCAGCCAGGCAACCGTTCTACCCATACGGAATGAGCAGTTCTTC. The encoded protein is CASSQATVLPIRNEQFF.

V gene TRBV15 combines with J gene TRBJ2-5; D is unclear. Germline V gives CDR1 LNHNV, CDR2 YYDKDF (reference sequence). Trimming left V 0 bases short and J 11 bases short, with 19 bases between. The CDR3 is 15 amino acids. CDR3 coding DNA: TGTGCCACCAGCAGAGATGTATTAGGGTACAATGAGCAGTACTTC. Its translation: CATSRDVLGYNEQYF.

The chain couples TRBV20-1 to TRBJ1-5; tentative D call: TRBD1 (5 bases). There are 13 residues in the CDR3. V gave up 6 bases and J gave up 5 bases, with 14 bases separating them. Per germline, CDR1 DFQATT and CDR2 SNEGSKA (reference sequence). The CDR3 bases are TGCAGTGCCCGCGTTCAGGGTGATCAGCCCCAGCATTTT. Its protein product is CSARVQGDQPQHF.

This clonotype was observed a few times. This CDR3 reads CASSAGGPETQYF. In DNA form, the CDR3 reads TGTGCCAGCAGTGCCGGGGGTCCGGAGACCCAGTACTTC. The chain joins TRBV12-3 or TRBV12-4 to TRBJ2-5; D perhaps matches TRBD2 (6 bases). V lost 5 bases and J 5 bases, leaving 12 bases between the germline ends. There are 13 residues in the CDR3.

This clonotype occurred a few times. The chain joins TRBV7-2 to TRBJ1-2; no firm D call. V was trimmed by 5 bases and J by 5 bases, leaving 12 bases between them. The germline V gene encodes CDR1 SGHTA and CDR2 FQGNSA. The CDR3 runs 13 residues. CDR3 sequence: CASSPSEGYGYTF. CDR3 bases: TGTGCCAGCAGCCCTTCGGAGGGTTATGGCTACACCTTC.

This clonotype was observed a few times. This chain uses TRBV27 with TRBJ2-7; D could derive from TRBD1 or TRBD2 (5 bases each). Trimming pared 5 bases from V and 5 bases from J, leaving 16 bases between. The germline CDR1 and CDR2 sequences are MNHEY and SMNVEV (reference sequence). The CDR3 has 14 residues. The CDR3 DNA reads TGTGCCAGCAGTCTCAAGGGACCGACTAACGAGCAGTACTTC. Translation gives CASSLKGPTNEQYF.

As regards this clonotype: One junction end disagrees with the germline gene, perhaps due to a read error. The chain couples TRBV11-3 to TRBJ2-3, with D unclear. The CDR3 has 12 amino acids. The germline gives CDR1 SGHNT, CDR2 YENEEA. CDR3 sequence (DNA): TGTGCCAGCAGCCTGGTCCTGGGGTACGCAGTATTT. Its protein is CASSLVLGYAVF.

This clonotype was detected a few times. J is TRBJ2-2 and V is TRBV7-2; no reliable D call. Germline CDR1 is SGHTA and CDR2 is FQGNSA. Trimming removed 7 bases at V and 3 bases at J, with 0 bases between. The CDR3 has 10 amino acids. CDR3 bases: TGTGCCAGCAACACCGGGGAGCTGTTTTTT. Translated, it gives CASNTGELFF.

The V gene is TRBV25-1, the J gene TRBJ2-6, with a possible D match to TRBD1 (7 bases). The CDR3 loop spans 18 amino acids. The V end was cut by 0 bases, the J end by 9 bases, with 21 bases between. CDR1 and CDR2 from the germline V gene are MGHDK and SYGVNS. The CDR3 DNA sequence: TGTGCCAGCAGTGAATACGGAGGACAGGCGGGGTTGGGCAACGTCCTGACTTTC. It translates to CASSEYGGQAGLGNVLTF.

The V call is TRBV5-1, the J call TRBJ2-7; D remains ambiguous. The CDR3 length is 13 residues. CDR1 SGHRS and CDR2 YFSETQ come from the germline V gene. The germline V and J ends were trimmed by 0 bases and 7 bases, with 11 bases remaining between them. CDR3: CASSLDTNNEQYF. CDR3 nucleotide sequence: TGCGCCAGCAGCTTGGATACAAACAATGAGCAGTACTTC.

The J gene is TRBJ1-4, the V gene TRBV12-3 or TRBV12-4; D is unclear. V was clipped by 3 bases and J by 5 bases, with 7 bases between them. The CDR3 covers 13 residues. The CDR3 reads CASSLGENEKLFF. CDR3 coding DNA: TGTGCCAGCAGTTTGGGAGAAAATGAAAAACTGTTTTTT.

The chain recombines TRBV7-2 with TRBJ2-7, with 11 bases that match TRBD2. Germline loops: CDR1 SGHTA, CDR2 FQGNSA. V was clipped by 5 bases and J by 1 base; unmatched bases: 7. The CDR3 contains 16 residues. Here the CDR3 reads CASSPRLAGNSYEQYF. The CDR3 DNA sequence: TGTGCCAGCAGCCCTCGACTAGCGGGGAATTCCTACGAGCAGTACTTC.

V gene TRBV27 combines with J gene TRBJ1-1, with D uncertain. This CDR3 region has 14 residues. The germline V gene has CDR1 MNHEY and CDR2 SMNVEV (reference sequence). Trimming removed 0 bases from V and 4 bases from J, with 9 bases in between. The CDR3 bases are TGTGCCAGCAGTTTATCGCCGAGTCTCACTGAAGCTTTCTTT. The encoded protein is CASSLSPSLTEAFF.

The rearrangement joins TRBV29-1 to TRBJ1-2; no firm D call. V shed 6 bases and J shed 3 bases, with 14 bases lying between them. The CDR3 spans 13 residues. CDR1 and CDR2 (germline): SQVTM, ANQGSEA. CDR3 loop: CSVSETEYYGYTF. CDR3 nucleotide sequence: TGCAGCGTCTCTGAGACGGAGTACTATGGCTACACCTTC.

CDR3 residues: CASSFLEWQTGVPKNIQYF. CDR3 coding DNA: TGTGCCAGCAGTTTTTTAGAGTGGCAGACGGGCGTCCCCAAAAACATTCAGTACTTC. The chain couples TRBV28 to TRBJ2-4, with D uncertain. The CDR3 spans 19 residues. V lost 3 bases and J 2 bases, leaving 23 bases between the germline ends. Looked up from germline, CDR1 is MDHEN and CDR2 is SYDVKM.

This chain links TRBV5-1 with TRBJ2-5; possible D gene TRBD2, 5 bases. The V end lost 0 bases, the J end lost 4 bases, and 13 bases lay between the germline ends. In germline, CDR1 is SGHRS, CDR2 YFSETQ. CDR3 length: 15 amino acids. CDR3 loop: CASSLAVTAGETQYF. The CDR3 DNA follows: TGCGCCAGCAGCTTGGCCGTGACGGCGGGAGAGACCCAGTACTTC.

This clonotype was detected many times. The chain carries TRBV11-3 and TRBJ2-1, with D unclear. From germline, CDR1 is SGHNT and CDR2 YENEEA. Trimming removed 5 bases at V and 9 bases at J, with 8 bases between. The CDR3 runs 11 residues. CDR3 coding DNA: TGTGCCAGCAGCCCTTCGGGTGAGCAGTTCTTC. It is translated as CASSPSGEQFF.

The V call is TRBV18, the J call TRBJ2-7; TRBD2 matches 14 bases. Trimming cost V 2 bases and J 3 bases; bases outside gene matches: 3. The CDR3 spans 16 residues. Looked up from germline, CDR1 is KGHSH and CDR2 is LQKENI. CDR3 sequence (DNA): TGTGCCAGCTCACCAGGGACTAGCGGGGGAGGCTACGAGCAGTACTTC. This gives the protein CASSPGTSGGGYEQYF.

The chain uses TRBV10-2 and TRBJ2-5; TRBD1 or TRBD2 may be the D gene (5 bases each). Per germline, CDR1 WSHSY and CDR2 SAAADI. The CDR3 length is 11 residues. V was pared by 6 bases and J by 3 bases, with 5 bases between. CDR3 nucleotides: TGCGCCAGCAGGGGGGAAGAGACCCAGTACTTC. Translated: CASRGEETQYF.

The J gene is TRBJ2-7, the V gene TRBV20-1, with D perhaps TRBD2 (6 bases). Trimming took off 0 bases at V and 4 bases at J, with 19 bases between the two ends. Germline CDR1 reads DFQATT; CDR2 reads SNEGSKA (reference sequence). This CDR3 spans 16 amino acids. The CDR3 DNA reads as TGCAGTGCTAGAGATCAGGATGGGGGGAGGTTGTACGAGCAGTACTTC. This translates into CSARDQDGGRLYEQYF.

The genes are TRBV7-2 and TRBJ2-1, with TRBD2 matching over 7 bases. CDR3 length: 17 residues. Germline loops: CDR1 SGHTA, CDR2 FQGNSA. J gave up 4 bases and V 5 bases, and 14 bases lay outside the gene matches. CDR3 coding DNA: TGTGCCAGCAGCGACCTTCGGGGAGGGTCCAAATACAATGAGCAGTTCTTC. Protein sequence: CASSDLRGGSKYNEQFF.

The J gene is TRBJ1-1, the V gene TRBV7-2; 10 bases are shared with TRBD1. The CDR3 covers 16 residues. Trimming removed 0 bases from V and 2 bases from J; junction bases left unmatched: 3. Germline CDR1 is SGHTA and CDR2 is FQGNSA. The CDR3 protein is CASSLAWDRGNTEAFF. The DNA for the CDR3 is TGTGCCAGCAGCTTAGCTTGGGACAGGGGAAACACTGAAGCTTTCTTT.

The chain has TRBV12-3 or TRBV12-4 and TRBJ2-7; D is uncertain. The V gene lost 8 bases and the J gene lost 1 base, with 12 bases spanning the gap. CDR3 length: 13 residues. This CDR3 is CASEVLGSYEQYF. The CDR3 nucleotides read TGTGCCAGCGAGGTCCTGGGGTCCTACGAGCAGTACTTC.

The rearrangement uses TRBV2 and TRBJ2-3; D not resolved. Looked up from germline, CDR1 is SNHLY and CDR2 is FYNNEI. The CDR3 covers 11 residues. Trimming took off 8 bases at V and 3 bases at J, with 6 bases between the two ends. The CDR3 nucleotides are TGTGCCAGCGCTCCGACAGATACGCAGTATTTT. This encodes CASAPTDTQYF.

The chain carries TRBV20-1 and TRBJ2-7; D may correspond to TRBD1 or TRBD2 (5 bases each). The J call could be wrong; TRBJ2-5 is a better fit for the DNA end. The CDR3 spans 12 residues. CDR1 and CDR2 (germline): DFQATT, SNEGSKA (reference sequence). CDR3 in amino acids: CSAPQDLETQYF. The DNA of the CDR3 is TGCAGTGCTCCACAGGACTTAGAGACCCAGTACTTC.

V usage is TRBV10-3 and J usage is TRBJ2-7, with D perhaps matching TRBD1 or TRBD2 (8 bases each). The germline gives CDR1 ENHRY, CDR2 SYGVKD. This CDR3 has 16 amino acids. V lost 3 bases and J 7 bases, leaving 22 bases between the germline ends. The CDR3 here is CAISDLQGASGGEQYF. The CDR3 nucleotides are TGTGCCATCAGTGATCTGCAGGGGGCCTCGGGGGGGGAGCAGTACTTC.

This clonotype was detected ten times or more. This chain links TRBV29-1 with TRBJ2-5; maybe TRBD2 (5 bases). V lost 7 bases and J 11 bases, leaving 17 bases between the germline ends. The CDR3 sequence is 11 residues long. Per germline, CDR1 SQVTM and CDR2 ANQGSEA. CDR3 in amino acids: CSGGDVWEQYF. The CDR3 coding sequence is TGCAGCGGGGGAGATGTCTGGGAGCAGTACTTC.

Ten or more counts support this clonotype. This CDR3 is CASSSAWDIQETQYF. As DNA, the CDR3 is TGTGCCAGCAGCTCAGCATGGGACATTCAAGAGACCCAGTACTTC. The chain has TRBV7-9 and TRBJ2-5; maybe TRBD1 (6 bases). The CDR3 has 15 amino acids. Between the trimmed V and J ends, which lost 4 bases and 2 bases, there was a span of 14 bases. Germline values: CDR1 SEHNR, CDR2 FQNEAQ (reference sequence). Drawing the rest from reference TRBV7-9 and TRBJ2-5, the complete variable domain is DTGVSQNPRHKITKRGQNVTFRCDPISEHNRLYWYRQTLGQGPEFLTYFQNEAQLEKSRLLSDRFSAERPKGSFSTLEIQRTEQGDSAMYLCASSSAWDIQETQYFGPGTRLLVL.

This clonotype was seen a handful of times. The chain couples TRBV7-6 to TRBJ2-1; D possibly corresponds to TRBD1 (6 bases). CDR1 and CDR2 from the germline V gene are SGHVS and FNYEAQ. The V end lost 5 bases, the J end lost 10 bases, and 18 bases lay between the germline ends. The CDR3 length is 14 residues. This CDR3 is CASSPRQVAGEQFF. The CDR3 coding sequence is TGTGCCAGCAGCCCGAGACAGGTGGCTGGGGAGCAGTTCTTC.

The CDR3 loop is CASSHTYNEQYF. The DNA of the CDR3 is TGTGCCAGCAGCCATACCTACAATGAGCAGTACTTC. V and J are TRBV27 and TRBJ2-1; D is undetermined. Gene TRBJ2-7 matches the end of the DNA better, so the J call may be wrong. CDR3 size: 12 residues. Germline V gene lookup returns CDR1 MNHEY and CDR2 SMNVEV (reference sequence).

The V call is TRBV6-5, the J call TRBJ2-2, with TRBD2 as a possible D gene (6 bases). Per the germline V gene, CDR1 is MNHEY and CDR2 is SVGAGI. V was pared by 8 bases and J by 6 bases, with 10 bases between. The CDR3 runs 12 residues. The CDR3 DNA is TGTGCCAGCCGTTCGGGGGCCGGGGAGCTGTTTTTT. Translated, it gives CASRSGAGELFF.